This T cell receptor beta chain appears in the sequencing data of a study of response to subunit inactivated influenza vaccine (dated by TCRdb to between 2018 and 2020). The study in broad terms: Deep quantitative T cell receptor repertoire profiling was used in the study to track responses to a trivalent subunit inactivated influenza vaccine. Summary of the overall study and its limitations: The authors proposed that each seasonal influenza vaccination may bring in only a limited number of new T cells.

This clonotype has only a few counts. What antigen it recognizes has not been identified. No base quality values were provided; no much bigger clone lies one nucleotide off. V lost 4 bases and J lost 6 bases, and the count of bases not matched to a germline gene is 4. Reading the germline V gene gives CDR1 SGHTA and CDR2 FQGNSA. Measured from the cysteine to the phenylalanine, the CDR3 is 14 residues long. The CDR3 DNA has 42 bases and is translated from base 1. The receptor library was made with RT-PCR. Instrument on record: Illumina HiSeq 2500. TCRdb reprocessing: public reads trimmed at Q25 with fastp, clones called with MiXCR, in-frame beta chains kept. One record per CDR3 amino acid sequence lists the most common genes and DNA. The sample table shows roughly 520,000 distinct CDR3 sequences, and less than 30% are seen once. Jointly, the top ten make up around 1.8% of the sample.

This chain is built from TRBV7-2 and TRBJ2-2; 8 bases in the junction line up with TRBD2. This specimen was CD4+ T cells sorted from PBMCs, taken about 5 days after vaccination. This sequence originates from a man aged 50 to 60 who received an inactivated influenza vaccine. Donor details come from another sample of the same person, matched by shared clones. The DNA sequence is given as TGTGCCAGCAGCTCCGGGGGGGGCCCCGGGGAGCTGTTTTTT. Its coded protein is CASSSGGGPGELFF.